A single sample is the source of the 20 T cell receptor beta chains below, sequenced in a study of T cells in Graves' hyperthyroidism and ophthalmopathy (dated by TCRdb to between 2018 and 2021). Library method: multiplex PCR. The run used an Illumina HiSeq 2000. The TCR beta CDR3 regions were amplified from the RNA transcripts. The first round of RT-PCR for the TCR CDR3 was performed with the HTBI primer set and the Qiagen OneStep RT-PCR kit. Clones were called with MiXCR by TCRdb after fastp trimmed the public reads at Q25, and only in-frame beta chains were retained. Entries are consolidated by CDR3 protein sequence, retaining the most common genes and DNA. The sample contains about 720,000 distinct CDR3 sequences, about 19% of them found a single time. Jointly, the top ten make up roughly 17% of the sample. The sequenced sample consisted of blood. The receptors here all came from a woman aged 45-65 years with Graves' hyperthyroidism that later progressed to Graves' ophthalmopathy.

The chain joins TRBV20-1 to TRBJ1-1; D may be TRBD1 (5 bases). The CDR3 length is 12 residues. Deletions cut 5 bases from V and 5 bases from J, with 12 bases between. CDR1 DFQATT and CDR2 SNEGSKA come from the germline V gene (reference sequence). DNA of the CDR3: TGCAGTGCTGGCCCGACAGTTACTGAAGCTTTCTTT. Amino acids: CSAGPTVTEAFF.

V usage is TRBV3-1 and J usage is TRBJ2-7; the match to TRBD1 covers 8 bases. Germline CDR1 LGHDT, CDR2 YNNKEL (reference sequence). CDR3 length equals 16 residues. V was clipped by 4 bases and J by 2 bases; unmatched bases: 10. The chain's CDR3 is CASSLSSGTGTYEQYF. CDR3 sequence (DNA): TGTGCCAGCAGCCTATCTTCCGGGACAGGCACCTACGAGCAGTACTTC.

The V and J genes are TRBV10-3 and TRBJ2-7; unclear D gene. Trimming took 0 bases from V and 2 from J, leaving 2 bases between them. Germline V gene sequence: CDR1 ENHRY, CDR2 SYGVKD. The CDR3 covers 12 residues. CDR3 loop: CAISESAYEQYF. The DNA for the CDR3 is TGTGCCATCAGTGAGTCGGCCTACGAGCAGTACTTC.

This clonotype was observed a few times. CDR3 residues: CASSLEVGGFDGYTF. The CDR3, as DNA: TGTGCCAGCAGTTTAGAGGTGGGGGGGTTCGATGGCTACACCTTC. V is TRBV27 and J is TRBJ1-2, with D possibly TRBD1 on 5 matching bases. Trimming removed 2 bases at V and 6 bases at J, with 16 bases between. CDR1 MNHEY and CDR2 SMNVEV come from the germline V gene (reference sequence). CDR3 length equals 15 residues.

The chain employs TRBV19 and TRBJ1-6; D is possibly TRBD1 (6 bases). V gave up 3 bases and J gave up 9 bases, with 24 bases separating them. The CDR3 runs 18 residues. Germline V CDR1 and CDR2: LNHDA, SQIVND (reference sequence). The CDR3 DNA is TGTGCCAGTAGTATGCGGGGGCAGGAAAACACCGGGGGTTCACCCCTCCACTTT. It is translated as CASSMRGQENTGGSPLHF.

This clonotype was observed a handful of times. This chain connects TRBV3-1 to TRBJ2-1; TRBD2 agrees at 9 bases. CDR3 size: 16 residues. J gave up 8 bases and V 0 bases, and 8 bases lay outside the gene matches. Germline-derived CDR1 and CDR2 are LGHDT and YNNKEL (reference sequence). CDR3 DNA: TGTGCCAGCAGCCAAGATGGGGGGTTAGCGGGGGATGAGCAGTTCTTC. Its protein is CASSQDGGLAGDEQFF.

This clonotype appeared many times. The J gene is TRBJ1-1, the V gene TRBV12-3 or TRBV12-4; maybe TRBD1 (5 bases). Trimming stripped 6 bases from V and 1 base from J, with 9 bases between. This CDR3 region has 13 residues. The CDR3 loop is CASSFGANTEAFF. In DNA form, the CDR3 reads TGTGCCAGCAGCTTTGGGGCGAACACTGAAGCTTTCTTT.

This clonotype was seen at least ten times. CDR3 bases: TGTGCCAGCAGCCAAGATCTACAGGGGGCGCGAAACACTGAAGCTTTCTTT. Its translation: CASSQDLQGARNTEAFF. The chain is built from TRBV3-1 and TRBJ1-1, with 9 bases matching TRBD1. The germline gives CDR1 LGHDT, CDR2 YNNKEL (reference sequence). The trim removed 0 bases at V and 2 bases at J, leaving 7 bases unmatched. The CDR3 extends over 17 amino acids.

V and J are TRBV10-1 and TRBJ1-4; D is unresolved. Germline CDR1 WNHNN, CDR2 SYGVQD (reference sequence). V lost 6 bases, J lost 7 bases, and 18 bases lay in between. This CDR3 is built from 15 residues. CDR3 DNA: TGCGCCAGCAGCGAGGCAAGTGGATCCGGTGAAAAACTGTTTTTT. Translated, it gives CASSEASGSGEKLFF.

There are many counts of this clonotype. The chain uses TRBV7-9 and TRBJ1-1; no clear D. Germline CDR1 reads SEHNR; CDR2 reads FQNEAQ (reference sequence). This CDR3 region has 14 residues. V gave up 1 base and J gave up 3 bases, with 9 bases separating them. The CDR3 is CASSLESGDTEAFF. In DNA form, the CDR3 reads TGTGCCAGCAGCTTAGAATCCGGGGACACTGAAGCTTTCTTT.

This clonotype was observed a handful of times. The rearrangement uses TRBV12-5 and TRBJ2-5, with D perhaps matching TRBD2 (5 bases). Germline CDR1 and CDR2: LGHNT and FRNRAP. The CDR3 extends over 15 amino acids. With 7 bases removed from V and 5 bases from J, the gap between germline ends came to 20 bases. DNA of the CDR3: TGTGCTAGTGCCCCGGTGTCGCGGCGGGCGGAGACCCAGTACTTC. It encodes CASAPVSRRAETQYF.

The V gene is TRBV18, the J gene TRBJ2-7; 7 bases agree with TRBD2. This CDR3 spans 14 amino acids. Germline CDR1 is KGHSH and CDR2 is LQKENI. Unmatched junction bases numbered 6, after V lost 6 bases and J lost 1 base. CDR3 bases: TGTGCCAGCTCTTCGGCTAGCGGATCCTACGAGCAGTACTTC. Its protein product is CASSSASGSYEQYF.

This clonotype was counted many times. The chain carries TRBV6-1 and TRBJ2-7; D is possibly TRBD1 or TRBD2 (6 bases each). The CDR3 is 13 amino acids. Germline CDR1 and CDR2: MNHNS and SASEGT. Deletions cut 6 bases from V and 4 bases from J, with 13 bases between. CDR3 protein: CASRAGTYYEQYF. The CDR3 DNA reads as TGTGCCAGCAGGGCGGGGACATATTACGAGCAGTACTTC.

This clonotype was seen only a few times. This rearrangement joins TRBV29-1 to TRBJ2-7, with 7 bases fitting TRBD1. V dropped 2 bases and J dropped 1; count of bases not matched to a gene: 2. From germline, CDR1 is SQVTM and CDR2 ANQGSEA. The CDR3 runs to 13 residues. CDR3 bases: TGCAGCGTTGAAAGGACAGGATCCTACGAGCAGTACTTC. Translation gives CSVERTGSYEQYF.

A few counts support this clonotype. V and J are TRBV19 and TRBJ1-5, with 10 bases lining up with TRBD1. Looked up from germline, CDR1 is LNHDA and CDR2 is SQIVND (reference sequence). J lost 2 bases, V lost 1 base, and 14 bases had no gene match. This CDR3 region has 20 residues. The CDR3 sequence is CASSIGAGQGLPRGNQPQHF. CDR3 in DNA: TGTGCCAGTAGTATAGGGGCGGGACAGGGGCTCCCTCGGGGCAATCAGCCCCAGCATTTT.

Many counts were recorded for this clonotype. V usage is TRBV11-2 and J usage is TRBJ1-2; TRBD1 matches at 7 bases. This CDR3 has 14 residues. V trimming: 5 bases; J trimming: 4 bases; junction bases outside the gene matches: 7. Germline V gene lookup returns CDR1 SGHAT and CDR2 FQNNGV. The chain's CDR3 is CASSTGTAFYGYTF. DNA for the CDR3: TGTGCCAGCAGCACAGGGACAGCCTTCTATGGCTACACCTTC.

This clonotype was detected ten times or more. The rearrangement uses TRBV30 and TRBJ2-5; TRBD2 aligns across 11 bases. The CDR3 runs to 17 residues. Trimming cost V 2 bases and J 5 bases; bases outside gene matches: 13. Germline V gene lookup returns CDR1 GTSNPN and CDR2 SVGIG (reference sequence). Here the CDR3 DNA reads TGTGCCTGGAGTACCTCTAGCGGGGGGCTTATTGGGGAGACCCAGTACTTC. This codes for CAWSTSSGGLIGETQYF.

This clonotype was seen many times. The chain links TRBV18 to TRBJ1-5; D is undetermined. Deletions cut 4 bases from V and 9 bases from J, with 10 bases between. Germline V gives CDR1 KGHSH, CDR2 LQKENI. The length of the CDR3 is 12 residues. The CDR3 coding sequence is TGTGCCAGCTCACAGGGTTCAGGGCCCCAGCATTTT. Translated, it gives CASSQGSGPQHF.

CDR3 sequence reads: CASTTMSRGNEKLFF. In DNA form, the CDR3 reads TGTGCCAGCACTACCATGAGCCGGGGCAATGAAAAACTGTTTTTT. V gene TRBV6-1 combines with J gene TRBJ1-4; a possible D gene is TRBD1 (5 bases). V was pared by 7 bases and J by 5 bases, with 17 bases between. CDR1 is MNHNS, CDR2 SASEGT, per germline. The CDR3 runs 15 residues.

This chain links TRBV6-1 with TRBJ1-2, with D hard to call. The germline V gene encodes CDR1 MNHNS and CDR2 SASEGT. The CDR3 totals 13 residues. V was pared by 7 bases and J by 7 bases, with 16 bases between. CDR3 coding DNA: TGTGCCAGCATTCCGACCACATCGGGTGGCTACACCTTC. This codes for CASIPTTSGGYTF.